The 10 T cell receptor beta chains given below trace back to one sample, sequenced in a study of T cell changes during pregnancy in multiple sclerosis. Using immunoSEQ multiplex PCR, the repertoire was profiled, and TCRdb retains in-frame clones only, with some absent. In the table there are tens of thousands of clones, 85% to 95% of which are singletons. The material was peripheral blood, obtained in the third trimester of pregnancy. These receptors were collected from a female donor in good health, enrolled as a control in a pregnancy study.

The V and J genes are TRBV30 and TRBJ1-5; TRBD1 might be the D (5 bases). The CDR3 runs 13 residues. The V end was cut by 1 base, the J end by 7 bases, with 11 bases between. Germline CDR1 and CDR2: GTSNPN and SVGIG (reference sequence). The CDR3 protein is CAWSGLQGQPQHF. DNA for the CDR3: TGTGCCTGGAGTGGACTTCAGGGCCAGCCCCAGCATTTT.

The chain combines TRBV28 with TRBJ2-2; tentative D call: TRBD2 (5 bases). The CDR3 spans 14 residues. The V end was cut by 3 bases, the J end by 3 bases, with 8 bases between. Germline V CDR1 and CDR2: MDHEN, SYDVKM. CDR3 in DNA: TGTGCCAGCAGTTTGGAGGCCGACACCGGGGAGCTGTTTTTT. Translation: CASSLEADTGELFF.

The chain combines TRBV5-4 with TRBJ2-7, with 9 positions matching TRBD1. V shed 2 bases and J 4 bases; nucleotides not matched to a gene: 4. This CDR3 is built from 14 residues. Germline CDR1 is SGHNT and CDR2 is YYREEE (reference sequence). The CDR3 region is CASSLGTGLYEQYF. DNA of the CDR3: TGTGCCAGCAGCTTAGGGACAGGGTTATACGAGCAGTACTTC.

The rearrangement links TRBV19 to TRBJ1-2; 8 nucleotides line up with TRBD1. The CDR3 totals 13 residues. Germline-derived CDR1 and CDR2 are LNHDA and SQIVND (reference sequence). The J segment lost 2 bases and the V segment lost 7 bases, leaving 3 bases of the junction unmatched. The CDR3 sequence: CASTGQDNYGYTF. In DNA, the CDR3 is TGTGCCAGTACGGGACAGGACAACTATGGCTACACCTTC.

This chain uses TRBV6-4 with TRBJ2-1; 8 nucleotides align to TRBD2. Per the germline V gene, CDR1 is MRHNA and CDR2 is SNTAGT. This CDR3 has 15 residues. V was pared by 5 bases and J by 0 bases, with 3 bases of the junction left unmatched. CDR3 loop: CASSREGSSYNEQFF. CDR3 bases: TGTGCCAGCAGTCGGGAGGGGAGCTCCTACAATGAGCAGTTCTTC.

For the CDR3, the DNA is TGTGCCAGCAGCCAAGATCCAGGGACTTCGCAGTTCTTC. Protein product: CASSQDPGTSQFF. This sequence joins TRBV4-2 and TRBJ2-1; perhaps TRBD2 as D (6 bases). CDR1 and CDR2 (germline): LGHNA, YNFKEQ. The CDR3 has 13 residues. The germline V and J ends were trimmed by 0 bases and 12 bases, with 12 bases remaining between them.

The chain carries TRBV7-9 and TRBJ1-1, with D hard to call. This CDR3 has 19 residues. The V end lost 0 bases, the J end lost 1 base, and 21 bases lay between the germline ends. Per germline, CDR1 SEHNR and CDR2 FQNEAQ (reference sequence). CDR3 bases: TGTGCCAGCAGCTTAGCGCAGAGAACAGTCCTGCTTACGAACACTGAAGCTTTCTTT. Translated: CASSLAQRTVLLTNTEAFF.

The chain couples TRBV28 to TRBJ1-4, with D possibly matching TRBD1 (6 bases). V lost 5 bases, J lost 6 bases, and 13 bases lay in between. This CDR3 is 14 amino acids long. In germline, CDR1 is MDHEN, CDR2 SYDVKM. Here the CDR3 reads CASSAGQSHEKLFF. The CDR3 DNA follows: TGTGCCAGCAGTGCCGGACAGAGCCATGAAAAACTGTTTTTT.

The V gene is TRBV18, the J gene TRBJ2-3; a weak D match, TRBD2 (6 bases). V was trimmed by 3 bases and J by 2 bases, leaving 21 bases between them. This CDR3 is 18 amino acids long. Germline assignment: CDR1 KGHSH and CDR2 LQKENI. This CDR3 is CASSPLDWDSTVTDTQYF. For the CDR3, the DNA is TGTGCCAGCTCACCCTTGGACTGGGACTCGACAGTCACAGATACGCAGTATTTT.

The chain is built from TRBV19 and TRBJ1-1; perhaps TRBD1 as D (5 bases). This CDR3 region has 14 residues. With 7 bases removed from V and 0 bases from J, the gap between germline ends came to 12 bases. CDR1 and CDR2 (germline): LNHDA, SQIVND (reference sequence). CDR3 DNA sequence: TGTGCCAGTACTCAGGGCATAATGAACACTGAAGCTTTCTTT. It encodes CASTQGIMNTEAFF.